The present entry profiles one T cell receptor beta chain with its context. Its antigen is undetermined. These data belong to a study of T cells in narcolepsy. Overall study: Donors had narcolepsy type 1 or type 2, or were healthy controls.

Trimming took off 2 bases at V and 8 bases at J, with 12 bases between the two ends. This CDR3 has 13 residues. Germline V gene data show CDR1 as MNHNY and CDR2 as SVGAGI (reference sequence). Clones were read by immunoSEQ multiplex PCR, and TCRdb kept only the in-frame ones, dropping some. The table lists tens of thousands of clones, about 80% of them singletons. Study results and caveats: Blood of same and different patients, but not healthy controls, reportedly held recurring autoreactive clonotypes. In some patient and control memory CD4+ samples, autoreactive clones were absent.

The TCR originated in a human donor in good health. The J gene is TRBJ1-1, the V gene TRBV6-6; D gene ambiguous. Sequencing was done on a sample of memory (CD45RA-) CD4+ T cells from blood. The CDR3 sequence: CASSYLAAAEAFF. The CDR3 coding sequence is TGTGCCAGCAGTTACCTGGCGGCAGCAGAAGCTTTCTTT.